Listed below are T cell receptor beta chains from one sample, sequenced in a study of spatial heterogeneity in lung cancer. TCRdb recomputed calls from the 5' RACE reads with MiXCR, one row per CDR3 protein. The sample includes 95,000 to 130,000 distinct CDR3 sequences, more than 9% of them seen just once. This specimen was PBMCs, taken at follow-up. These receptors came from a male donor with early-stage non-small cell lung cancer. The CDR3 runs from the conserved cysteine through the conserved F or W. Fields, in order: D gene, J gene, clone size, V gene, CDR3 DNA, CDR3 protein. A D gene is named only where the DNA matches it firmly. The listing skips clone size in some rows; elsewhere it reads once, few, many or a size class.

- TRBJ1-2 many TRBV4-2 TGTGCCAGCAGCCAAGAGCCCTATGGCTACACCTTC CASSQEPYGYTF
- TRBJ2-1 many TRBV25-1 TGTGCCAGCGAACGGGACACACCTCTACAGGGAAGTTTCAATGAGCAGTTCTTC CASERDTPLQGSFNEQFF
- TRBJ2-3 many TRBV6-4 TGTGCCACCCGGAAAGCCGCCCAGGCATCAGATACGCAGTATTTT CATRKAAQASDTQYF
- TRBJ1-5 - TRBV12-3/TRBV12-4 TGTGCCAGCAGTTTAGGAACACCTCGTCCCCAGCATTTT CASSLGTPRPQHF
- TRBJ2-1 few TRBV5-1 TGCGCCAGCAGCCCGGACTTATACAATGAGCAGTTCTTC CASSPDLYNEQFF
- TRBJ2-3 - TRBV6-5 TGTGCCAGCGCATCTGTCACAGATACGCAGTATTTT CASASVTDTQYF
- TRBJ1-2 - TRBV27 TGTGCCAGCAGAAAAGAACGAAACCGCTATGGCTACACCTTC CASRKERNRYGYTF
TRBD1 TRBJ2-1 many TRBV15 TGTGCCACCAGCAGAGGCGGGACAGGTCCCTACAATGAGCAGTTCTTC CATSRGGTGPYNEQFF
- TRBJ2-2 many TRBV4-3 TGCGCCAGCAGCCAAGATTCAGGCTCTGGCACCGGGGAGCTGTTTTTT CASSQDSGSGTGELFF
- TRBJ1-2 - TRBV20-1 TGCAGTGCTAGAGATCCAGGGGACTATGGCTACACCTTC CSARDPGDYGYTF
- TRBJ2-1 many TRBV4-2 TGTGCCAGCAGCCAAGGAAAGAACAATGAGCAGTTCTTC CASSQGKNNEQFF
TRBD2 TRBJ2-7 - TRBV4-3 TGCGCCAGCAGCCAAGAACTAGCGGTGCTCACCTACGAGCAGTACTTC CASSQELAVLTYEQYF
TRBD2 TRBJ2-3 few TRBV7-2 TGTGCCAGCAGCTTTACTAGCCGGGGGGGCACAGATACGCAGTATTTT CASSFTSRGGTDTQYF
- TRBJ1-2 many TRBV5-1 TGCGCCAGCAGCTTGGCTCGGTTCTATGGCTACACCTTC CASSLARFYGYTF
TRBD2 TRBJ2-5 few TRBV5-1 TGCGCCAGCAGCCCTTCTCGCGGGGGAGAGACCCAGTACTTC CASSPSRGGETQYF
- TRBJ1-2 few TRBV18 TGTGCCAGCTCACTGGGGACTAGTAACTATGGCTACACCTTC CASSLGTSNYGYTF
- TRBJ2-7 many TRBV7-9 TGTGCCAGCAGCTTACTCGAAGGAGGCGAGCAGTACTTC CASSLLEGGEQYF
- TRBJ2-7 - TRBV24-1 TGTGCCACCAGTAATCGGCCGAGTGGAGAGCAGTACTTC CATSNRPSGEQYF
- TRBJ2-2 - TRBV24-1 TGTGCCACCAGTGATTATAAACTTTTCCCCGGGGAGCTGTTTTTT CATSDYKLFPGELFF
TRBD1 TRBJ2-4 - TRBV12-3/TRBV12-4 TGTGCCAGCAGTGGGACAGTCGTAGCCAAAAACATTCAGTACTTC CASSGTVVAKNIQYF
- TRBJ2-5 many TRBV29-1 TGCAGCGTTGTAGAGGGTTCGGAGACCCAGTACTTC CSVVEGSETQYF
- TRBJ1-1 many TRBV20-1 TGCAGTGCTAGGTTTGGGAGTCGGGGGACTGAAGCTTTCTTT CSARFGSRGTEAFF
- TRBJ2-6 few TRBV7-9 TGTGCCAGCAGCTTGAGCAGGTTCTCTGGGGCCAACGTCCTGACTTTC CASSLSRFSGANVLTF
- TRBJ2-7 many TRBV6-5 TGTGCCAGCAGTTACCTGAGGGGCAGCTCCTACGAGCAGTACTTC CASSYLRGSSYEQYF
TRBD1 TRBJ1-5 few TRBV28 TGTGCCAGCAGTTTGTTAGGGACAGGGAAACATCAGCCCCAGCATTTT CASSLLGTGKHQPQHF
- TRBJ1-1 many TRBV7-3 TGTGCCAGCAGCTTTAAATCCGGGGGCGCAGCAGCTTTCTTT CASSFKSGGAAAFF
- TRBJ2-7 few TRBV28 TGTGCCAGCCAATCTCCCGGCCAAGGGGGCGAGCAGTACTTC CASQSPGQGGEQYF
- TRBJ2-5 few TRBV6-5 TGTGCCAGCACCACTTCCGGGGGTAGGACCCAGTACTTC CASTTSGGRTQYF
- TRBJ1-3 few TRBV7-2 TGTGCCAGCAGCTTAGCCTCTGGAAACACCATATATTTT CASSLASGNTIYF
- TRBJ2-1 many TRBV28 TGTGCCAGCAGTGGTTTCAGCTCCTACAATGAGCAGTTCTTC CASSGFSSYNEQFF
TRBD1 TRBJ1-1 - TRBV5-1 TGCGCCAGCAAACTACAAGGACAGGGAGGGAAAGGAGCTGAAGCTTTCTTT CASKLQGQGGKGAEAFF
- TRBJ1-2 once TRBV21-1 TGTGCCAGCAGTCCCTACTATCAACTGTCCTTAAATCGCTATGGCTACACCTTC CASSPYYQLSLNRYGYTF
TRBD1 TRBJ2-2 few TRBV20-1 TGCAGTGCTAGATTACAGGGGGCGGGCACCGGGGAGCTGTTTTTT CSARLQGAGTGELFF
TRBD2 TRBJ2-1 - TRBV7-8 TGTGCCAGCAGCCCCCAGCGGGGGCCCCGGAGGGAGCAGTTCTTC CASSPQRGPRREQFF
TRBD1 TRBJ1-2 - TRBV6-6 TGTGCCAGCAGTTACTCGCCTACAGGGGATGATGGCTACACCTTC CASSYSPTGDDGYTF
- TRBJ2-2 - TRBV7-7 TGTGCTAGCAGCTGGACAGTTAACACCGGGGAGCTGTTTTTT CASSWTVNTGELFF
- TRBJ2-7 many TRBV11-2 TGTGCCAGCAGCTTAGACCCCGGACACCCGCTCTCCTACGAGCAGTACTTC CASSLDPGHPLSYEQYF
TRBD1 TRBJ1-6 few TRBV30 TGTGCCTGGAGTGTTATGGGACAGATTTCACCCCTCCACTTT CAWSVMGQISPLHF
- TRBJ2-5 - TRBV7-2 TGTGCCAGCAGCTTAGCAGCGGAGACCCAGTACTTC CASSLAAETQYF
- TRBJ1-6 many TRBV24-1 TGTGCCACCAGCCAAAGTCATCATAATTCACCCCTCCACTTT CATSQSHHNSPLHF
- TRBJ2-7 - TRBV2 TGTGCCAGCAGGGAGCGTACCTTCGGCCCCTACGAGCAGTACTTC CASRERTFGPYEQYF
TRBD1 TRBJ2-1 - TRBV5-6 TGTGCCAGCAGCAAGGGACAGGGCCTCCTTGGTGAGCAGTTCTTC CASSKGQGLLGEQFF
TRBD2 TRBJ2-1 few TRBV28 TGTGCCAGCAGTTCCCAAGGGACTAGCTATTACAATGAGCAGTTCTTC CASSSQGTSYYNEQFF